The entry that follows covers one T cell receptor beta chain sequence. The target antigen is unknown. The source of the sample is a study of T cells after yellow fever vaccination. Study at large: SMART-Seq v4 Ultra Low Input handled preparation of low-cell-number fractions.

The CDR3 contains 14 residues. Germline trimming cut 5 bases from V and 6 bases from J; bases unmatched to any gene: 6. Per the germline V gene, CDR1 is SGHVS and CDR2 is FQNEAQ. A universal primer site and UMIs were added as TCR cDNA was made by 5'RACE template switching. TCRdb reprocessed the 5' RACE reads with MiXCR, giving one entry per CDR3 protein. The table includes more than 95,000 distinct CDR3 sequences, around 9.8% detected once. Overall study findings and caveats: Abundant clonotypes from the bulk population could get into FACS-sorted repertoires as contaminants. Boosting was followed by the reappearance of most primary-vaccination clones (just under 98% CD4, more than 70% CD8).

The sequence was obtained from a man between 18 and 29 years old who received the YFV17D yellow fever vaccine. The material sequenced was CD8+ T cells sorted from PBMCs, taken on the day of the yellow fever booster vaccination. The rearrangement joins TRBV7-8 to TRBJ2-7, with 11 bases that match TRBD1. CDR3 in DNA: TGTGCCAGCAGCCTTGGGACAGGGGGGTTCGAGCAGTACTTC. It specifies CASSLGTGGFEQYF.